This passage covers 5 T cell receptor beta chains from one sample sequenced in a study of CD8 T cells in Susac syndrome. The RNA input was 0.5 to 1 ug, and it was reverse transcribed with random hexamers. TCRdb fed the immunoSEQ multiplex PCR reads into MiXCR, producing one record per CDR3 protein. The data contain approximately 190,000 distinct CDR3 sequences, 75% to 95% of them singletons. The source material was CD4+ T cells from PBMCs. These receptors all come from a human donor with Susac syndrome.

This rearrangement joins TRBV7-2 to TRBJ2-1, with 16 positions matching TRBD2. This CDR3 is 16 amino acids long. J lost 9 bases, V lost 6 bases, and 8 bases had no gene match. CDR1 and CDR2 (germline): SGHTA, FQGNSA. The CDR3 DNA sequence: TGTGCCAGCAGTCCGGGACTAGCGGGGGGGAGATCTGAGCAGTTCTTC. This gives the protein CASSPGLAGGRSEQFF.

The chain has TRBV20-1 and TRBJ2-1, with 9 bases fitting TRBD2. Germline trimming cut 5 bases from V and 3 bases from J; bases unmatched to any gene: 5. The CDR3 covers 14 residues. In germline, CDR1 is DFQATT, CDR2 SNEGSKA (reference sequence). CDR3: CSAPRREGYNEQFF. The CDR3 region has the DNA TGCAGTGCTCCCCGGCGGGAGGGCTACAATGAGCAGTTCTTC.

The J gene is TRBJ1-2, the V gene TRBV5-1, with D possibly matching TRBD1 (6 bases). The CDR3 spans 14 residues. Trimming shortened V by 0 bases and J by 8 bases, and 14 bases separated the two germline ends. Germline V CDR1 and CDR2: SGHRS, YFSETQ. The CDR3 DNA reads TGCGCCAGCAGCTTGGCGACGGACAGTCTGGGCTACACCTTC. Translation gives CASSLATDSLGYTF.

The chain joins TRBV6-5 to TRBJ1-2; 7 bases are a match to TRBD1. Germline V gives CDR1 MNHEY, CDR2 SVGAGI. Trimming removed 8 bases from V and 7 bases from J; junction bases left unmatched: 10. CDR3 length equals 13 residues. The CDR3 DNA is TGTGCCAGCCGGTTCGAGGGGGCGGGTGGCTACACCTTC. This codes for CASRFEGAGGYTF.

The chain joins TRBV20-1 to TRBJ2-3, with 7 positions matching TRBD2. The trim removed 3 bases at V and 2 bases at J, leaving 8 bases unmatched. This CDR3 has 15 residues. Per the germline V gene, CDR1 is DFQATT and CDR2 is SNEGSKA (reference sequence). CDR3 in DNA: TGCAGTGCTAGGTCCCAGCGGGGCTCCACAGATACGCAGTATTTT. This encodes CSARSQRGSTDTQYF.